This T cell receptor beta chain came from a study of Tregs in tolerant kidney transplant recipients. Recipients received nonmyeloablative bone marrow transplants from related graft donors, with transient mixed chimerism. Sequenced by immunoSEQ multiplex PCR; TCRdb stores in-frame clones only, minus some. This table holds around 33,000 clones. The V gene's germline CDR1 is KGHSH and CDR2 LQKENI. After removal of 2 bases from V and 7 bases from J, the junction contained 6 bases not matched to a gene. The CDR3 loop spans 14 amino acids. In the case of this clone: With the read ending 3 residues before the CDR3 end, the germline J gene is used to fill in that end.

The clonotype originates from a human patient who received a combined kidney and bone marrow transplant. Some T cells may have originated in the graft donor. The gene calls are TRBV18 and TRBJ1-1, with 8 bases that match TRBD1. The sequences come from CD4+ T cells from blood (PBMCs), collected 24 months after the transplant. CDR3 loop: CASSPAGTGGEAFF. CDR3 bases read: TGTGCCAGCTCACCAGCGGGGACAGGTGGTGAA.